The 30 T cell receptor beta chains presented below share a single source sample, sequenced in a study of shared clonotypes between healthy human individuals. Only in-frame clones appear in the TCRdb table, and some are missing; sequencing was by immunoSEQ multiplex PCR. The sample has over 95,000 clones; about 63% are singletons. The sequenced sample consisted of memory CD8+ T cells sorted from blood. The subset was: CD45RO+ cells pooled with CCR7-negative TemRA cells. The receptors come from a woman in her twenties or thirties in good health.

CDR3 nucleotides: TGTGCCAGCAGCTTAGGAGAGTGGACCGTCTACGAGCAGTACTTC. This codes for CASSLGEWTVYEQYF. This chain uses TRBV7-2 with TRBJ2-7; no firm D call. Germline V gives CDR1 SGHTA, CDR2 FQGNSA. The CDR3 consists of 15 residues. V was pared by 1 base and J by 3 bases, with 13 bases between.

The CDR3 coding sequence is TGTGCCAGCTCACCAGGGAACGTTGGGGGCAATCAGCCCCAGCATTTT. Translation: CASSPGNVGGNQPQHF. J is TRBJ1-5 and V is TRBV18; D is ambiguous. Per the germline V gene, CDR1 is KGHSH and CDR2 is LQKENI. The V and J ends lost 2 bases and 2 bases respectively, with 13 bases between them. The CDR3 loop spans 16 amino acids.

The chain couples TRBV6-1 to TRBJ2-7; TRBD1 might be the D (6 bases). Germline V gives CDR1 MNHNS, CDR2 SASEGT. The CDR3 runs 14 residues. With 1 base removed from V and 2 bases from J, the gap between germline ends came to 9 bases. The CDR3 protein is CASSEDGTPYEQYF. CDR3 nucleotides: TGTGCCAGCAGTGAAGATGGGACACCCTACGAGCAGTACTTC.

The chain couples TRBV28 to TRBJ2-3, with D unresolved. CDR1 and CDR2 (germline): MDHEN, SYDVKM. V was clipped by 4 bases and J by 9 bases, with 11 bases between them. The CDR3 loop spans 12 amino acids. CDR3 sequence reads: CASSSPSDTQYF. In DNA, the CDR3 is TGTGCCAGCAGTTCGCCTAGTGACACGCAGTATTTT.

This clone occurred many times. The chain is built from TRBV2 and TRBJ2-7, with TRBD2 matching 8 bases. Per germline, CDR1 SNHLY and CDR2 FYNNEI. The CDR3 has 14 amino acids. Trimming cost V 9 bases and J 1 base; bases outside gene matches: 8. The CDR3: CARESGRGSYEQYF. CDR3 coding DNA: TGTGCCAGGGAAAGCGGGAGAGGATCCTACGAGCAGTACTTC.

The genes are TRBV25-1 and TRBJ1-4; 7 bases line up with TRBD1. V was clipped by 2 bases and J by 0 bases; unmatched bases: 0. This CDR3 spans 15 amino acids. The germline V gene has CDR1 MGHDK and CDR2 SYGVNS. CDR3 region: CASSEQGATNEKLFF. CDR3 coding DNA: TGTGCCAGCAGTGAACAGGGGGCAACTAATGAAAAACTGTTTTTT. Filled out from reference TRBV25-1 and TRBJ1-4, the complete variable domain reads EADIYQTPRYLVIGTGKKITLECSQTMGHDKMYWYQQDPGMELHLIHYSYGVNSTEKGDLSSESTVSRIRTEHFPLTLESARPSHTSQYLCASSEQGATNEKLFFGSGTQLSVL.

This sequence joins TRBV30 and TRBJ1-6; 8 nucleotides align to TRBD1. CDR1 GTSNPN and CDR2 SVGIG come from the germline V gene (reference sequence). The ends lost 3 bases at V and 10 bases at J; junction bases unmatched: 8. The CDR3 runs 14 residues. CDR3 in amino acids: CAWSGTGGRSPLHF. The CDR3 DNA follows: TGTGCCTGGAGCGGCACAGGGGGAAGGTCACCCCTCCACTTT. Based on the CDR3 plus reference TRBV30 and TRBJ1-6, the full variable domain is SQTIHQWPATLVQPVGSPLSLECTVEGTSNPNLYWYRQAAGRGLQLLFYSVGIGQISSEVPQNLSASRPQDRQFILSSKKLLLSDSGFYLCAWSGTGGRSPLHFGNGTRLTVT.

CDR3 bases: TGCGCCAGCAGCCGGGACCCAAGCTCCTACGAGCAGTACTTC. Residues: CASSRDPSSYEQYF. The V call is TRBV10-1, the J call TRBJ2-5; D may be TRBD1 or TRBD2 (5 bases each). The J call may not be correct, given that the DNA end is closer to TRBJ2-7. CDR1 is WNHNN, CDR2 SYGVQD, per germline (reference sequence). The CDR3 is 14 residues long.

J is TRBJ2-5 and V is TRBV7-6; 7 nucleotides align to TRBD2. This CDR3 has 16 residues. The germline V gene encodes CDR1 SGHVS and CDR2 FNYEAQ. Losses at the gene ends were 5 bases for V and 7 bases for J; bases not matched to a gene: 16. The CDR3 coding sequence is TGTGCCAGCAGCCGACGGCCGGGGGGTATCAATGGGACCCAGTACTTC. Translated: CASSRRPGGINGTQYF.

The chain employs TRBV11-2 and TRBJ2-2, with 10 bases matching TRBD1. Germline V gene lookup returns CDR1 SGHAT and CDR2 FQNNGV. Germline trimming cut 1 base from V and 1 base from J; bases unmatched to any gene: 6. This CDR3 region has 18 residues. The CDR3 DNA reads TGTGCCAGCAGCTTAGTCTACCGGACAGGGGGGAACACCGGGGAGCTGTTTTTT. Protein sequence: CASSLVYRTGGNTGELFF. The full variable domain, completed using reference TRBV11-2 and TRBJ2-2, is EAGVAQSPRYKIIEKRQSVAFWCNPISGHATLYWYQQILGQGPKLLIQFQNNGVVDDSQLPKDRFSAERLKGVDSTLKIQPAKLEDSAVYLCASSLVYRTGGNTGELFFGEGSRLTVL.

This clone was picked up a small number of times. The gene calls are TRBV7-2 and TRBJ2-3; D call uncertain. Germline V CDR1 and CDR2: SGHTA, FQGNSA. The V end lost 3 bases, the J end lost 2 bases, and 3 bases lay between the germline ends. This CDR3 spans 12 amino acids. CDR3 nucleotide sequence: TGTGCCAGCAGCTTTTTCACAGATACGCAGTATTTT. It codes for CASSFFTDTQYF.

DNA of the CDR3: TGTGCCACCACGGACACGGACCCTACAGATACGCAGTATTTT. Its protein is CATTDTDPTDTQYF. The chain combines TRBV27 with TRBJ2-3; tentatively, D is TRBD1 (5 bases). CDR1 is MNHEY and CDR2 is SMNVEV in the germline V gene (reference sequence). CDR3 length equals 14 residues. The V gene lost 10 bases and the J gene lost 3 bases, with 17 bases spanning the gap.

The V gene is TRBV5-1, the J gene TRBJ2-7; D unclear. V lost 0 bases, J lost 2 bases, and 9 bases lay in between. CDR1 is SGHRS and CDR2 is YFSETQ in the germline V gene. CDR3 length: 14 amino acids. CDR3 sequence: CASSLGRITYEQYF. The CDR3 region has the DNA TGCGCCAGCAGCTTGGGGCGGATAACCTACGAGCAGTACTTC.

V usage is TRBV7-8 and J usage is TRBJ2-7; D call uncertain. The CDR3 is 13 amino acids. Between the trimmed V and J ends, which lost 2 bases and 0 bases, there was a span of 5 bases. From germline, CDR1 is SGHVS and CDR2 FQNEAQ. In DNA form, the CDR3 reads TGTGCCAGCAGCTTAAACCCCTCCTACGAGCAGTACTTC. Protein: CASSLNPSYEQYF.

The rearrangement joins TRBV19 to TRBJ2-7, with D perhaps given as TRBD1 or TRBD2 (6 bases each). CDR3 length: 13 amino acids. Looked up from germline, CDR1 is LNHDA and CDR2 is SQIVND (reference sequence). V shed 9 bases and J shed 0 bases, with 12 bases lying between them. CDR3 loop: CASRKGGSYEQYF. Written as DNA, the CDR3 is TGTGCCAGCCGAAAGGGGGGCTCCTACGAGCAGTACTTC.

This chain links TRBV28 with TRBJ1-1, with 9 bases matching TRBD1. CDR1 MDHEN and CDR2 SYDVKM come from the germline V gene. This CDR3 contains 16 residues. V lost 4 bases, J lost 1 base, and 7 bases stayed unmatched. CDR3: CASSSLGQGWNTEAFF. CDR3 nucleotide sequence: TGTGCCAGCAGTTCATTGGGACAGGGCTGGAACACTGAAGCTTTCTTT.

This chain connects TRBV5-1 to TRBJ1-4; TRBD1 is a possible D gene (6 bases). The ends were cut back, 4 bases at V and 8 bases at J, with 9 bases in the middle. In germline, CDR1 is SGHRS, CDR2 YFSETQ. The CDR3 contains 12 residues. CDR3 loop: CASSPQGEKLFF. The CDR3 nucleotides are TGCGCCAGCAGCCCACAGGGAGAAAAACTGTTTTTT. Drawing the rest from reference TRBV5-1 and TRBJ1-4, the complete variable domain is KAGVTQTPRYLIKTRGQQVTLSCSPISGHRSVSWYQQTPGQGLQFLFEYFSETQRNKGNFPGRFSGRQFSNSRSEMNVSTLELGDSALYLCASSPQGEKLFFGSGTQLSVL.

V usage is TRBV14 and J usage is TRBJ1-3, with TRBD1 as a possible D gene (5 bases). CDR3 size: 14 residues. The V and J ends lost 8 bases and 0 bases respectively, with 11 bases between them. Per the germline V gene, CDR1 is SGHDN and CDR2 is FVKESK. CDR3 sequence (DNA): TGTGCCAGCCGCAGGGAAAGCTCTGGAAACACCATATATTTT. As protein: CASRRESSGNTIYF.

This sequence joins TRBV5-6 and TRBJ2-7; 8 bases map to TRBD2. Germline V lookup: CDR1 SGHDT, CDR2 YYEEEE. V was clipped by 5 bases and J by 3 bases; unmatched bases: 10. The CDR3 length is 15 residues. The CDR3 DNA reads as TGTGCCAGCAGAATATCACCTGCGGGGGGCTACGAGCAGTACTTC. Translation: CASRISPAGGYEQYF. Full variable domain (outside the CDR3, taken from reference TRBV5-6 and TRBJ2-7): DAGVTQSPTHLIKTRGQQVTLRCSPKSGHDTVSWYQQALGQGPQFIFQYYEEEERQRGNFPDRFSGHQFPNYSSELNVNALLLGDSALYLCASRISPAGGYEQYFGPGTRLTVT.

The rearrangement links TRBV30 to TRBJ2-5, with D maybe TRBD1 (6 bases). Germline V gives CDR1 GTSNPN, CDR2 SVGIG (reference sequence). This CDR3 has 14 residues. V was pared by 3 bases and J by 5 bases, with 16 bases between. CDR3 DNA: TGTGCCTGGAGGACGAAGGGGGTGATGGAGACCCAGTACTTC. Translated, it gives CAWRTKGVMETQYF.

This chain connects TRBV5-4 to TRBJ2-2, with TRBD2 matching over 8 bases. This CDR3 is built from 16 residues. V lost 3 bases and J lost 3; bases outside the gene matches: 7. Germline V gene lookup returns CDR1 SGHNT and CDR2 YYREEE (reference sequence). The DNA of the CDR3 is TGTGCCAGCAGCTCTCCAGCGGGAGAGGACACCGGGGAGCTGTTTTTT. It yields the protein CASSSPAGEDTGELFF.

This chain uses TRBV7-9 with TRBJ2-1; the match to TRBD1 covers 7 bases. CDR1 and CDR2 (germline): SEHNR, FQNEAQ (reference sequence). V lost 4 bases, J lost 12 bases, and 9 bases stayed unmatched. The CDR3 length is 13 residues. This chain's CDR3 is CASSSGQARMQFF. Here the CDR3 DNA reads TGTGCCAGCAGCTCCGGACAGGCTCGAATGCAGTTCTTC. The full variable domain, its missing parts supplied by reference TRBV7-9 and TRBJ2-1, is DTGVSQNPRHKITKRGQNVTFRCDPISEHNRLYWYRQTLGQGPEFLTYFQNEAQLEKSRLLSDRFSAERPKGSFSTLEIQRTEQGDSAMYLCASSSGQARMQFFGPGTRLTVL.

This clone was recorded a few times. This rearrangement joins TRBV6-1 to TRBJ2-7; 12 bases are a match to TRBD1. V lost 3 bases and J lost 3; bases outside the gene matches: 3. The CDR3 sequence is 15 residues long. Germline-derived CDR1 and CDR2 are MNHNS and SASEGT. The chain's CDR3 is CASSDGTGGFYEQYF. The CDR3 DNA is TGTGCCAGCAGTGATGGGACAGGGGGCTTCTACGAGCAGTACTTC.

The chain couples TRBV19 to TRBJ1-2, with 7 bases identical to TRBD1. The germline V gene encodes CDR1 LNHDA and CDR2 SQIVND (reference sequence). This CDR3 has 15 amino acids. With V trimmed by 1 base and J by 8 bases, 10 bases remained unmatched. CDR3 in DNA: TGTGCCAGTAGTATAGTTTTGGAACAGGGGTACGGCTACACCTTC. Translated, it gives CASSIVLEQGYGYTF.

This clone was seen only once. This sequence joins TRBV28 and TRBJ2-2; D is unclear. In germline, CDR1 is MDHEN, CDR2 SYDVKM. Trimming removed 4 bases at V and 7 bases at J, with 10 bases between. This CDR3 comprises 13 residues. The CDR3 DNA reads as TGTGCCAGCAGTTCCTGGAGAATCGGGGAGCTGTTTTTT. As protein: CASSSWRIGELFF.

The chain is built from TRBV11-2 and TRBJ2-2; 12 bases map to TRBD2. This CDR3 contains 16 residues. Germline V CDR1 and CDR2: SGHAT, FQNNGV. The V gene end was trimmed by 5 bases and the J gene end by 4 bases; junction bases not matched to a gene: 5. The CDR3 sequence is CASSPSGRGGTGELFF. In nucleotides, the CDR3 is TGTGCCAGCAGCCCTAGCGGGAGGGGGGGCACCGGGGAGCTGTTTTTT.

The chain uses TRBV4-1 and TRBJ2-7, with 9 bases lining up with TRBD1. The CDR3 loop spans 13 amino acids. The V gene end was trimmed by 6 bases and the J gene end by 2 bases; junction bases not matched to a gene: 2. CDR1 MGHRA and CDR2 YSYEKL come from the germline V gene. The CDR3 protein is CASRRTGAYEQYF. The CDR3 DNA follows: TGCGCCAGCAGGAGGACAGGGGCCTACGAGCAGTACTTC.

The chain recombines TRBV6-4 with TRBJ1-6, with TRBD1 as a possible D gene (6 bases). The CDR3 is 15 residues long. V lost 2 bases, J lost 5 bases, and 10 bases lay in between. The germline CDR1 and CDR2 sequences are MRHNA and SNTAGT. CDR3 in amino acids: CASSDRAGDNSPLHF. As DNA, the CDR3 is TGTGCCAGCAGTGACCGGGCAGGGGATAATTCACCCCTCCACTTT.

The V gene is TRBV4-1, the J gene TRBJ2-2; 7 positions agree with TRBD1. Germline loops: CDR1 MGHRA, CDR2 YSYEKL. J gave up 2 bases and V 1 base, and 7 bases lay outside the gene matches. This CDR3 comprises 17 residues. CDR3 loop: CASSQVYGTENTGELFF. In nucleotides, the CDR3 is TGCGCCAGCAGCCAAGTTTATGGGACAGAAAACACCGGGGAGCTGTTTTTT.

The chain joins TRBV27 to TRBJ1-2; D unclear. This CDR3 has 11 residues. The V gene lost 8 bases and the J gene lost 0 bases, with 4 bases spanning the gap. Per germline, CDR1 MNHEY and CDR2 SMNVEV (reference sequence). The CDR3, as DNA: TGTGCCAGCGGCTCTAACTATGGCTACACCTTC. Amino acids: CASGSNYGYTF.